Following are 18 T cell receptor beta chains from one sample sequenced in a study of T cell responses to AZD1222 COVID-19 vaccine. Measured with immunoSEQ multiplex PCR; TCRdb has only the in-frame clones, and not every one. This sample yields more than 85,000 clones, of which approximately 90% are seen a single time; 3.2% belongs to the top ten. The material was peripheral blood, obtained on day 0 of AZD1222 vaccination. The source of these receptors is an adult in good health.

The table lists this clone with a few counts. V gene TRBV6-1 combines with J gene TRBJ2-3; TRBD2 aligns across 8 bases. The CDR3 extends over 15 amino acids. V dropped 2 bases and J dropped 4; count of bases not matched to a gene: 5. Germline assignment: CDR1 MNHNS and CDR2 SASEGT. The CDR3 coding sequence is TGTGCCAGCAGTGAACTAACGGGAGGGGCAGATACGCAGTATTTT. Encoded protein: CASSELTGGADTQYF.

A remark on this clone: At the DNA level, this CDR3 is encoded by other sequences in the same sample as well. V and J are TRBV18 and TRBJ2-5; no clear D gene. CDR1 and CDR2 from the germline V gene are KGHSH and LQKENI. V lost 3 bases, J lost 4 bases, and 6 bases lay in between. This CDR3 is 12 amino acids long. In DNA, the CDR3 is TGTGCCAGCTCACCGAGTTCAGAGACCCAGTACTTC. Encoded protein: CASSPSSETQYF.

The CDR3 coding sequence is TGTGCCAGCAGCCCCCTGGACAGGGAAACACGCTACACCTTC. Its translation: CASSPLDRETRYTF. The chain joins TRBV3-1 (or the pseudogene TRBV3-2) to TRBJ1-2; 8 nucleotides line up with TRBD1. The CDR3 length is 14 residues. From germline, CDR1 is LGHDT and CDR2 YNNKEL (reference sequence). Trimming at V came to 4 bases and at J to 9 bases, leaving 10 bases not matched to a gene.

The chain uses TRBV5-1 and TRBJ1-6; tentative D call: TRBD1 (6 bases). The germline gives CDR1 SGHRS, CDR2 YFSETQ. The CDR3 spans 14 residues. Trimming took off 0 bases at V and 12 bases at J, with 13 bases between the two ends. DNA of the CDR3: TGCGCCAGCAGCTTGGCCCCCCCGGACAGACCCCTCCACTTT. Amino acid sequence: CASSLAPPDRPLHF. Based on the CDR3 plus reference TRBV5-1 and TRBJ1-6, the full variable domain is KAGVTQTPRYLIKTRGQQVTLSCSPISGHRSVSWYQQTPGQGLQFLFEYFSETQRNKGNFPGRFSGRQFSNSRSEMNVSTLELGDSALYLCASSLAPPDRPLHFGNGTRLTVT.

The CDR3 here is CASSLTVGTSGLSYNEQFF. The CDR3 coding sequence is TGTGCCAGCAGCTTGACGGTTGGGACTAGTGGATTATCCTACAATGAGCAGTTCTTC. This chain joins TRBV5-6 and TRBJ2-1, with 8 bases fitting TRBD2. V gave up 1 base and J gave up 1 base; unmatched junction bases: 13. The CDR3 consists of 19 residues. The germline CDR1 and CDR2 sequences are SGHDT and YYEEEE.

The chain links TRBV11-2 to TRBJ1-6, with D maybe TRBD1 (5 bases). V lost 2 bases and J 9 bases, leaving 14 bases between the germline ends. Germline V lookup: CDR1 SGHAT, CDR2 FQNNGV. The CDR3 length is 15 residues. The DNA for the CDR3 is TGTGCCAGCAGCTTAATTCCCTCCGGGGGTTCACCCCTCCACTTT. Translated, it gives CASSLIPSGGSPLHF.

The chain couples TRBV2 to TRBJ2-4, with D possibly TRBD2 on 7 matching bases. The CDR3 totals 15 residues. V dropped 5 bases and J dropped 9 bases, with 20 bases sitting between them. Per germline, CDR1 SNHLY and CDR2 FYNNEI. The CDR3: CASSRGGGGAAIQYF. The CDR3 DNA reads TGTGCCAGCAGTCGAGGGGGGGGTGGCGCAGCCATTCAGTACTTC.

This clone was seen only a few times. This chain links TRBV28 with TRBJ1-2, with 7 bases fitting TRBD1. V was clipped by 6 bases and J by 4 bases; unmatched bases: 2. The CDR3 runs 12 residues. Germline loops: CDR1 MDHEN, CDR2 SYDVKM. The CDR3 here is CASRSGGYGYTF. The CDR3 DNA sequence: TGTGCCAGCAGATCAGGGGGCTATGGCTACACCTTC.

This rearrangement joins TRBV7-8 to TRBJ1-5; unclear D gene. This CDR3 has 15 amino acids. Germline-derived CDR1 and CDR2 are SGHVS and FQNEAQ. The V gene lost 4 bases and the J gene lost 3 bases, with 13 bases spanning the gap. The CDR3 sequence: CASSSLGEYNQPQHF. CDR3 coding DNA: TGTGCCAGCAGCTCCCTCGGGGAGTACAATCAGCCCCAGCATTTT.

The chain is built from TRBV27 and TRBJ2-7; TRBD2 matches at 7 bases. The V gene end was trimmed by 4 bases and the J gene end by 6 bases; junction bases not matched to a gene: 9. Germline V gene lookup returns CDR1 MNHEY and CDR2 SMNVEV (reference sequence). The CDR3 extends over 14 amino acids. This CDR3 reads CASSSTSRTPEQYF. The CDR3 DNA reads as TGTGCCAGCAGTTCGACTAGCCGCACCCCCGAGCAGTACTTC.

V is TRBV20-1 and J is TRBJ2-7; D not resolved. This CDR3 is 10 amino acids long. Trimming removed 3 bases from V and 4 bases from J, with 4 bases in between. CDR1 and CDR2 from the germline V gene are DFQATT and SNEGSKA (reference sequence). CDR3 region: CSARIYEQYF. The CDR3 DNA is TGCAGTGCTAGGATATACGAGCAGTACTTC.

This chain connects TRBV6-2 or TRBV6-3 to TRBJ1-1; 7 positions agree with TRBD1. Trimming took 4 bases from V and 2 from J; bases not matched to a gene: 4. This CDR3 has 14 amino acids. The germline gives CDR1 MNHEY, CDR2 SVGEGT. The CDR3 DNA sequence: TGTGCCAGCAGTTCCGACAGGGCCAACACTGAAGCTTTCTTT. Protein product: CASSSDRANTEAFF.

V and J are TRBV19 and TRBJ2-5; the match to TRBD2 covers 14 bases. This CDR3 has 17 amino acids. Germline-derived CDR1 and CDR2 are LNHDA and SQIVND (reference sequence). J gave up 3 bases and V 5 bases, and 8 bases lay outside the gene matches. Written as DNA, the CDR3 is TGTGCCAGTAGTGCGCCCCCGGGACTAGCGGGAGAAGAGACCCAGTACTTC. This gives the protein CASSAPPGLAGEETQYF.

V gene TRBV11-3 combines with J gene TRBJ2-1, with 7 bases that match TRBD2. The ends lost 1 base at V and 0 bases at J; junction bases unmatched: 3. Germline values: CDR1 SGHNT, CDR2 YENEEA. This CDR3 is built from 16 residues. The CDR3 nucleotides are TGTGCCAGCAGCTTAGGGGGCGGGAGCTCCTACAATGAGCAGTTCTTC. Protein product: CASSLGGGSSYNEQFF.

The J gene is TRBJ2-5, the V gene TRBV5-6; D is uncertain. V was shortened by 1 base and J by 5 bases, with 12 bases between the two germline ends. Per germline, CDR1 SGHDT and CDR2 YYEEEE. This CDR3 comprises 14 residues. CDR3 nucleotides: TGTGCCAGCAGCTTGCCCGCGACCCAGGAGACCCAGTACTTC. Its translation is CASSLPATQETQYF. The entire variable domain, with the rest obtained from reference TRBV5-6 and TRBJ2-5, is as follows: DAGVTQSPTHLIKTRGQQVTLRCSPKSGHDTVSWYQQALGQGPQFIFQYYEEEERQRGNFPDRFSGHQFPNYSSELNVNALLLGDSALYLCASSLPATQETQYFGPGTRLLVL.

The CDR3 nucleotides are TGTGCCAGCGAGTGGACAGGCCCTGTGGCAGCTTTCTTT. This encodes CASEWTGPVAAFF. J is TRBJ1-1 and V is TRBV7-9; 7 nucleotides match TRBD1. J was trimmed by 10 bases and V by 8 bases; bases with no gene match: 13. The CDR3 runs 13 residues. CDR1 and CDR2 (germline): SEHNR, FQNEAQ (reference sequence).

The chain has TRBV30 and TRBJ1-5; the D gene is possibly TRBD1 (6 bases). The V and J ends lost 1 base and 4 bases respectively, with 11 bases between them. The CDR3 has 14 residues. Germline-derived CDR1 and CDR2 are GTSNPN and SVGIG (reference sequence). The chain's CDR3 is CAWSAGVENQPQHF. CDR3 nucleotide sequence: TGTGCCTGGAGTGCAGGGGTCGAGAATCAGCCCCAGCATTTT.

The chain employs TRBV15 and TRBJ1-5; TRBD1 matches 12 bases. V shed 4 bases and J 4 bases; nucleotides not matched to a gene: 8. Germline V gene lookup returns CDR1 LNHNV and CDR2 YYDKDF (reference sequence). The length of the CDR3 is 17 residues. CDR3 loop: CATSNRDRGLLNQPQHF. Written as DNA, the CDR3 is TGTGCCACCAGCAACCGGGACAGGGGGCTCCTTAATCAGCCCCAGCATTTT. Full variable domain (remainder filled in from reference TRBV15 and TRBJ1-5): DAMVIQNPRYQVTQFGKPVTLSCSQTLNHNVMYWYQQKSSQAPKLLFHYYDKDFNNEADTPDNFQSRRPNTSFCFLDIRSPGLGDTAMYLCATSNRDRGLLNQPQHFGDGTRLSIL.